One TCR beta chain is described in this entry. Its antigen is not identified. The source of the sample is a study of cytotoxic CD8 clonotypes in ibrutinib-treated CLL. Whole-study context: The patient breakdown showed roughly ten relapsed/refractory and under 16 treatment-naive cases, with some 18 IGHV unmutated. Average yields of around 230,000 productive templates and approximately 94,000 productive rearrangements characterized the samples. Broader study findings: Public clonotypes proved infrequent, and on treatment they shrank or remained steady.

Some clones are missing from TCRdb's copy, which holds only in-frame ones; the method was immunoSEQ multiplex PCR. The table lists 150,000 to 200,000 clones, more than 80% of them singletons. The ends were cut back, 4 bases at V and 4 bases at J, with 11 bases in the middle. This CDR3 is built from 13 residues. Germline V lookup: CDR1 SGHTA, CDR2 FQGTGA. The origin of this receptor is a human donor with chronic lymphocytic leukemia. V gene TRBV7-3 combines with J gene TRBJ2-7; D gene unclear. This specimen consisted of PBMCs, obtained after 24 months of ibrutinib treatment. The CDR3 protein is CASSSGPGYEQYF. As DNA, the CDR3 is TGTGCCAGCAGCTCGGGTCCTGGATACGAGCAGTACTTC.